The 21 T cell receptor beta chains below were found in one sample sequenced in a study of T cells in Graves' hyperthyroidism and ophthalmopathy. RNA transcripts served as the template for amplifying TCR beta CDR3 regions. HTBI primers drove first-round RT-PCR of the TCR CDR3. TCRdb re-analysed the multiplex PCR reads in MiXCR, keeping a single row per CDR3 protein. The sample holds 330,000 or so distinct CDR3 sequences, less than 20% seen once. Sequenced material: blood. The source of these receptors is a woman aged 40 to 50 with Graves' ophthalmopathy.

This clonotype was picked up a small number of times. This clone may be a read error of a much larger clone one base away. The chain couples TRBV18 to TRBJ2-7, with unresolved D. There are 14 residues in the CDR3. V was clipped by 6 bases and J by 0 bases, with 12 bases between them. CDR1 is KGHSH and CDR2 is LQKENI in the germline V gene. CDR3 coding DNA: TGTGCCAGCTCCCCCGTGACCACCTCCTACGAGCAGTACTTC. Amino acids: CASSPVTTSYEQYF.

This clonotype appeared a few times. The V gene is TRBV28, the J gene TRBJ2-7; 12 nucleotides match TRBD2. The V segment lost 5 bases and the J segment 3 bases; nucleotides outside the gene matches: 14. CDR3 length: 18 amino acids. Germline CDR1 and CDR2: MDHEN and SYDVKM. CDR3 residues: CASSPGPRASGRVYEQYF. The DNA for the CDR3 is TGTGCCAGCAGTCCGGGCCCCCGGGCTAGCGGGAGGGTCTACGAGCAGTACTTC.

In this sample, this clonotype turned up many times. The rearrangement links TRBV6-1 to TRBJ2-5, with D unresolved. This CDR3 region has 13 residues. Germline V CDR1 and CDR2: MNHNS, SASEGT. DNA of the CDR3: TGTGCGGGAAGGTCCCACACACAAGAGACCCAGTACTTC. Its protein product is CAGRSHTQETQYF.

The chain couples TRBV28 to TRBJ2-7, with unresolved D. Germline V CDR1 and CDR2: MDHEN, SYDVKM. V dropped 3 bases and J dropped 0 bases, with 9 bases sitting between them. This CDR3 contains 14 residues. Here the CDR3 reads CASSFLGPSYEQYF. The CDR3 bases are TGTGCCAGCAGTTTCCTTGGACCCTCCTACGAGCAGTACTTC.

In its sample, this clonotype was seen a few times. The chain recombines TRBV6-1 with TRBJ2-7; D possibly corresponds to TRBD1 (6 bases). With 4 bases removed from V and 2 bases from J, the gap between germline ends came to 9 bases. Germline V gene sequence: CDR1 MNHNS, CDR2 SASEGT. The CDR3 has 13 residues. CDR3 nucleotides: TGTGCCAGCAGTGGGACAGAAACCTACGAGCAGTACTTC. It translates to CASSGTETYEQYF.

This clonotype was picked up a small number of times. A single base separates this from a much larger clone, so it may be a read error. CDR3 nucleotides: TGTGTCAGCAGTTTAGGGGGTAGAATGTCCGGGGAGCTGTTTTTT. Translated, it gives CVSSLGGRMSGELFF. The chain couples TRBV12-3 or TRBV12-4 to TRBJ2-2; weak D call: TRBD1 (6 bases). This CDR3 spans 15 amino acids.

This clonotype was found many times. V is TRBV30 and J is TRBJ2-2; TRBD1 is a possible D gene (6 bases). Germline CDR1 GTSNPN, CDR2 SVGIG (reference sequence). Trimming pared 2 bases from V and 3 bases from J, leaving 13 bases between. CDR3 length: 15 amino acids. As DNA, the CDR3 is TGTGCCTGGAGTAATCCGGGACAACACACCGGGGAGCTGTTTTTT. Translation gives CAWSNPGQHTGELFF.

This clonotype was found many times. The rearrangement uses TRBV7-9 and TRBJ1-5, with a weak D call TRBD1 (5 bases). The germline gives CDR1 SEHNR, CDR2 FQNEAQ (reference sequence). The ends were cut back, 5 bases at V and 4 bases at J, with 12 bases in the middle. The CDR3 runs to 14 residues. The CDR3 bases are TGTGCCAGCAGCCCCAGCAGGGCGAATCAGCCCCAGCATTTT. Translation: CASSPSRANQPQHF.

The genes are TRBV6-1 and TRBJ2-2; D call uncertain. With 8 bases removed from V and 4 bases from J, the gap between germline ends came to 8 bases. Germline V CDR1 and CDR2: MNHNS, SASEGT. CDR3 length: 12 residues. CDR3 bases: TGTGCCAGCGGAAGGCTCACCGGGGAGCTGTTTTTT. Its protein product is CASGRLTGELFF.

Many counts were recorded for this clonotype. The CDR3 sequence: CASSPGIGGGGYQPQHF. The CDR3 DNA is TGTGCCAGCTCTCCCGGGATCGGGGGAGGCGGGTATCAGCCCCAGCATTTT. V and J are TRBV18 and TRBJ1-5; tentative D call: TRBD1 (5 bases). The CDR3 consists of 17 residues. Looked up from germline, CDR1 is KGHSH and CDR2 is LQKENI. The germline V and J ends were trimmed by 6 bases and 5 bases, with 23 bases remaining between them.

This clonotype has at least ten counts. The chain employs TRBV6-1 and TRBJ2-7; 7 nucleotides agree with TRBD1. Trimming took 3 bases from V and 2 from J; bases not matched to a gene: 4. Germline V CDR1 and CDR2: MNHNS, SASEGT. The CDR3 loop spans 14 amino acids. The CDR3 is CASSDDRATYEQYF. CDR3 nucleotides: TGTGCCAGCAGTGACGACAGGGCCACCTACGAGCAGTACTTC.

This clonotype has a count of ten or more. The chain couples TRBV30 to TRBJ1-1, with D maybe TRBD1 (5 bases). The ends were cut back, 1 base at V and 3 bases at J, with 9 bases in the middle. This CDR3 comprises 13 residues. Per germline, CDR1 GTSNPN and CDR2 SVGIG (reference sequence). CDR3 in DNA: TGTGCCTGGAGTGGGGACGGTTACACTGAAGCTTTCTTT. This encodes CAWSGDGYTEAFF.

This clonotype has a count of ten or more. V usage is TRBV7-6 and J usage is TRBJ2-7; TRBD2 aligns across 12 bases. Looked up from germline, CDR1 is SGHVS and CDR2 is FNYEAQ. The CDR3 loop spans 15 amino acids. V lost 4 bases to trimming and J lost 5 bases; unmatched junction nucleotides: 6. In DNA form, the CDR3 reads TGTGCCAGCAGCTCGACTAGCGGGAGCACCCACGAGCAGTACTTC. It yields the protein CASSSTSGSTHEQYF.

This clonotype was seen more than once but under ten times. The chain uses TRBV30 and TRBJ1-5; tentatively, D is TRBD1 (6 bases). Germline-derived CDR1 and CDR2 are GTSNPN and SVGIG (reference sequence). The CDR3 extends over 16 amino acids. Trimming left V 2 bases short and J 0 bases short, with 14 bases between. The CDR3 is CAWSTGQMYSNQPQHF. Written as DNA, the CDR3 is TGTGCCTGGAGTACCGGACAGATGTATAGCAATCAGCCCCAGCATTTT.

This clonotype came up many times. The rearrangement joins TRBV6-5 to TRBJ1-3; D ambiguous. This CDR3 is 13 amino acids long. Germline lookup yields CDR1 MNHEY and CDR2 SVGAGI. Trimming stripped 4 bases from V and 4 bases from J, with 8 bases between. The CDR3, as DNA: TGTGCCAGCAGTTCGGACGGAGGAAACACCATATATTTT. It is translated as CASSSDGGNTIYF.

This clonotype was found many times. This rearrangement joins TRBV28 to TRBJ1-1, with D possibly TRBD1 on 5 matching bases. The CDR3 sequence is 14 residues long. Trimming removed 6 bases at V and 1 base at J, with 12 bases between. Per germline, CDR1 MDHEN and CDR2 SYDVKM. The DNA of the CDR3 is TGTGCCAGCAGGGTAACCGGGACGAACACTGAAGCTTTCTTT. Amino acid sequence: CASRVTGTNTEAFF.

This clonotype was detected many times. The chain joins TRBV20-1 to TRBJ2-7; D unresolved. The CDR3 sequence is 14 residues long. The V end was cut by 1 base, the J end by 3 bases, with 13 bases between. Germline V lookup: CDR1 DFQATT, CDR2 SNEGSKA (reference sequence). The CDR3 DNA follows: TGCAGTGCTAGAGTCCCCGGTCTGCACTACGAGCAGTACTTC. Protein: CSARVPGLHYEQYF.

This clonotype was seen at least ten times. The gene calls are TRBV6-1 and TRBJ2-7; the match to TRBD2 covers 7 bases. With 6 bases clipped from V and 2 bases from J, the junction kept 7 bases outside the gene matches. Germline CDR1 reads MNHNS; CDR2 reads SASEGT. This CDR3 is built from 14 residues. The CDR3 loop is CASRTGTNPYEQYF. The CDR3 DNA is TGTGCCAGCAGGACCGGGACTAACCCCTACGAGCAGTACTTC.

This clonotype was detected ten times or more. The chain joins TRBV6-2 or TRBV6-3 to TRBJ2-7; 8 positions match TRBD2. V shed 7 bases and J 6 bases; nucleotides not matched to a gene: 11. Germline V gene data show CDR1 as MNHEY and CDR2 as SVGEGT. This CDR3 has 14 residues. This CDR3 is CASIRQAGDSEQYF. As DNA, the CDR3 is TGTGCCAGCATCCGTCAAGCGGGAGATTCCGAGCAGTACTTC.

This clonotype was observed many times. V usage is TRBV19 and J usage is TRBJ1-1, with D possibly being TRBD1 (6 bases). V lost 4 bases to trimming and J lost 1 base, with 13 bases between them. Germline V lookup: CDR1 LNHDA, CDR2 SQIVND (reference sequence). CDR3 length equals 15 residues. The DNA for the CDR3 is TGTGCCAGTAGTAGTATGGGACAACGGAACACTGAAGCTTTCTTT. Translating it yields CASSSMGQRNTEAFF.

This clonotype was detected a few times. The V gene is TRBV28, the J gene TRBJ2-7; tentatively, D is TRBD2 (6 bases). The CDR3 length is 15 residues. Germline V CDR1 and CDR2: MDHEN, SYDVKM. Trimming took off 7 bases at V and 0 bases at J, with 16 bases between the two ends. CDR3 in amino acids: CASKEGGLRSYEQYF. CDR3 bases: TGTGCCAGCAAGGAGGGAGGACTTCGCTCCTACGAGCAGTACTTC.